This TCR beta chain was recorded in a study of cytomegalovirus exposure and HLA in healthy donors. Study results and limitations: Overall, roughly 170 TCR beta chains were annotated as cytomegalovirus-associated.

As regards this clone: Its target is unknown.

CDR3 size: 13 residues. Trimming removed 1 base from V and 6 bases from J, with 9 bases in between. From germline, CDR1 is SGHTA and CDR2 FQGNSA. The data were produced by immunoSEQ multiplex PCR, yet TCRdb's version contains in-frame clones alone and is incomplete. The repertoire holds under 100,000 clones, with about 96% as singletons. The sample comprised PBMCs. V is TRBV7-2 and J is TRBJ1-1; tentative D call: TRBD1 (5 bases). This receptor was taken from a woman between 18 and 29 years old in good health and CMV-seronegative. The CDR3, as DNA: TGTGCCAGCAGCTTAGAGGGGTCCGCTGAAGCTTTCTTT. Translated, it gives CASSLEGSAEAFF.